The clone carrying this T cell receptor beta chain has only a few counts. These data belong to a study of T cells after yellow fever vaccination. V lost 4 bases and J lost 5; bases outside the gene matches: 9. The CDR3 covers 15 residues. Looked up from germline, CDR1 is SGDLS and CDR2 is YYNGEE. TCRdb used MiXCR to reprocess the 5' RACE reads, holding one entry per CDR3 protein. The table lists some 96,000 distinct CDR3 sequences, about 8.2% of them singletons, with around 16% in the top ten. The gene calls are TRBV9 and TRBJ2-1, with 7 positions matching TRBD2. The input for sequencing was CD8+ T cells not binding an NS4B(214-222) dextramer, sorted from PBMCs, taken roughly 15 days after the first yellow fever vaccination. The TCR sequence derives from a man younger than 35 who received the YFV17D yellow fever vaccine. The CDR3 nucleotides read TGTGCCAGCAGCCCTATGGGCGGGAGCCACAATGAGCAGTTCTTC. Its protein product is CASSPMGGSHNEQFF.